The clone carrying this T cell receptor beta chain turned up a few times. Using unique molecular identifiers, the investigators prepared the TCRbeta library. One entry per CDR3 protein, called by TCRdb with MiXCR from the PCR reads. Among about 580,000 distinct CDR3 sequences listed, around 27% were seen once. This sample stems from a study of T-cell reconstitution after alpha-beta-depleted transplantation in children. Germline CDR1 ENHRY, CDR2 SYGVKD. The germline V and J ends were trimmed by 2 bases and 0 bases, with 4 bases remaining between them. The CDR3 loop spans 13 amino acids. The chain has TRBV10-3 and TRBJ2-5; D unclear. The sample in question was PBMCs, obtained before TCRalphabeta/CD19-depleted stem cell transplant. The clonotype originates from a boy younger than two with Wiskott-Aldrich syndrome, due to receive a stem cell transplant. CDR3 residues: CAISETYQETQYF. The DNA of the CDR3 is TGTGCCATCAGTGAGACCTACCAAGAGACCCAGTACTTC.